The rows below give T cell receptor beta chains drawn from one sample of a study of control samples from healthy donors and cancer patients. Produced via immunoSEQ multiplex PCR; TCRdb's table is partial and in-frame only. The sample yields approximately 89,000 clones, 70% to 90% seen once. The sequenced sample consisted of blood. All receptors derive from a woman aged 35 to 49 in good health. CDR3s include the opening cysteine and the closing phenylalanine or tryptophan. D genes are given only for firm matches. Some rows have no size entry. The others give once, few or many, or a class for an expanded clone.

clone size	V gene	J gene	D gene	CDR3 protein	CDR3 DNA
once	TRBV5-5	TRBJ2-7	TRBD2	CASSPRLAGDYYEQYF	TGTGCCAGCAGCCCGAGACTAGCGGGCGATTATTACGAGCAGTACTTC
NA	TRBV9	TRBJ1-5	NA	CASSAFQGQPQHF	TGTGCCAGCAGCGCATTTCAAGGTCAGCCCCAGCATTTT
NA	TRBV7-2	TRBJ2-7	TRBD2	CASSLDLAGSSYEQYF	TGTGCCAGCAGCTTAGACCTAGCGGGGAGCTCCTACGAGCAGTACTTC
NA	TRBV5-5	TRBJ1-1	NA	CASSLEFGYTEAFF	TGTGCCAGCAGCTTGGAATTCGGGTACACTGAAGCTTTCTTT
NA	TRBV23-1	TRBJ1-3	NA	CASSQSRQSDGNTIYF	TGCGCCAGCAGTCAATCGAGGCAGTCGGATGGAAACACCATATATTTT
NA	TRBV9	TRBJ1-2	NA	CASSPTPSGYGYTF	TGTGCCAGCAGCCCTACACCCTCGGGCTATGGCTACACCTTC
NA	TRBV6-5	TRBJ1-6	NA	CASRAGVVYNSPLHF	TGTGCCAGCAGGGCAGGGGTTGTCTATAATTCACCCCTCCACTTT
NA	TRBV19	TRBJ2-7	NA	CASSQRARSSYEQYF	TGTGCCAGTAGTCAAAGGGCCCGGAGCTCCTACGAGCAGTACTTC
NA	TRBV11-3	TRBJ2-3	TRBD1	CASSLDFFGTGNTDTQYF	TGTGCCAGCAGCTTAGACTTCTTCGGGACAGGGAACACAGATACGCAGTATTTT
NA	TRBV18	TRBJ2-2	NA	CASSPPQGTYTGELFF	TGTGCCAGCTCACCACCGCAGGGGACTTACACCGGGGAGCTGTTTTTT
once	TRBV11-1	TRBJ2-1	TRBD1	CASTRQGWLNEQFF	TGTGCCAGCACCCGACAGGGGTGGCTCAATGAGCAGTTCTTC
few	TRBV18	TRBJ1-2	NA	CASSPPGLAGWGYTF	TGTGCCAGCTCACCACCGGGGCTTGCCGGGTGGGGCTACACCTTC
NA	TRBV24-1	TRBJ2-2	TRBD1	CATSERSTGGAYTGELFF	TGTGCCACCAGTGAAAGGAGCACAGGGGGCGCGTACACCGGGGAGCTGTTTTTT
NA	TRBV10-1	TRBJ1-2	NA	CASSLGVGYGYTF	TGCGCCAGCAGCTTGGGGGTAGGGTATGGCTACACCTTC
few	TRBV27	TRBJ1-1	TRBD1	CASSRGQTNTEAFF	TGTGCCAGCAGTAGGGGACAGACGAACACTGAAGCTTTCTTT
NA	TRBV6-1	TRBJ2-5	TRBD2	CASSDDPGGSETQYF	TGTGCCAGCAGTGACGACCCGGGGGGGTCTGAGACCCAGTACTTC
once	TRBV10-3	TRBJ1-2	TRBD1	CAISEGEGTAYGYTF	TGTGCCATCAGTGAAGGAGAGGGGACAGCCTATGGCTACACCTTC
once	TRBV30	TRBJ2-1	TRBD2	CAVGGNYNEQFF	TGTGCCGTGGGGGGGAACTACAATGAGCAGTTCTTC
NA	TRBV9	TRBJ1-5	NA	CASSVAQGGNQPQHF	TGTGCCAGCAGCGTAGCCCAGGGTGGCAATCAGCCCCAGCATTTT
once	TRBV20-1	TRBJ2-7	NA	CSAEGRYEQYF	TGCAGTGCAGAAGGACGGTACGAGCAGTACTTC
few	TRBV10-2	TRBJ1-4	NA	CASSESKGYEGNEKLFF	TGCGCCAGCAGTGAGTCAAAGGGGTATGAGGGGAATGAAAAACTGTTTTTT
NA	TRBV5-6	TRBJ2-7	TRBD1	CASRRLDRGAQNEQYF	TGTGCCAGCAGACGATTGGACAGGGGAGCCCAGAACGAGCAGTACTTC
once	TRBV30	TRBJ1-1	NA	CAWTPYRTTEAFF	TGTGCCTGGACCCCCTATCGAACGACTGAAGCTTTCTTT
NA	TRBV5-5	TRBJ2-1	NA	CASSLLGNNEQFF	TGTGCCAGCAGCTTACTGGGAAACAATGAGCAGTTCTTC
NA	TRBV27	TRBJ2-7	TRBD1	CASSPSWTGEVGEQYF	TGTGCCAGCAGTCCATCATGGACAGGGGAGGTGGGCGAGCAGTACTTC
NA	TRBV5-6	TRBJ1-1	NA	CASSSTVSEPMNTEAFF	TGTGCCAGCAGCTCAACCGTCTCCGAGCCGATGAACACTGAAGCTTTCTTT
once	TRBV5-1	TRBJ1-2	NA	CASSLIVQGGYTF	TGCGCCAGCAGCTTGATCGTGCAGGGAGGCTACACCTTC
NA	TRBV14	TRBJ2-7	NA	CASSQDFGGTYEQYF	TGTGCCAGCAGCCAAGATTTTGGGGGGACCTACGAGCAGTACTTC
NA	TRBV4-3	TRBJ2-7	TRBD1	CASSQERDRSYEQYF	TGCGCCAGCAGCCAAGAAAGGGACAGGTCCTACGAGCAGTACTTC
NA	TRBV5-1	TRBJ2-1	TRBD2	CASSLVGLDYNEQFF	TGCGCCAGCAGCTTGGTGGGACTAGACTACAATGAGCAGTTCTTC
NA	TRBV24-1	TRBJ2-2	NA	CATSDYGTGNTGELFF	TGTGCCACCAGTGATTACGGGACGGGGAACACCGGGGAGCTGTTTTTT
NA	TRBV27	TRBJ1-1	NA	CASNRLAREARTEAFF	TGTGCCAGCAACAGGTTGGCGAGGGAAGCGCGCACTGAAGCTTTCTTT
NA	TRBV11-3	TRBJ2-3	NA	CASSSQGTSTDTQYF	TGTGCCAGCAGCTCCCAGGGTACGAGCACAGATACGCAGTATTTT
NA	TRBV3-1/TRBV3-2	TRBJ2-3	TRBD2	CASSQEGGGARDTQYF	TGTGCCAGCAGCCAAGAGGGCGGGGGGGCGCGAGATACGCAGTATTTT
NA	TRBV5-3	TRBJ2-7	NA	CARSLEVTRAPYEQYF	TGTGCCAGAAGCTTGGAGGTTACGCGAGCCCCCTACGAGCAGTACTTC
once	TRBV2	TRBJ1-4	NA	CASSFEKLFF	TGTGCCAGCAGCTTTGAAAAACTGTTTTTT
NA	TRBV6-2/TRBV6-3	TRBJ2-2	NA	CASSSPGLTMGGELFF	TGTGCCAGCAGTTCCCCGGGACTGACGATGGGGGGGGAGCTGTTTTTT
NA	TRBV6-5	TRBJ1-2	TRBD1	CASSYSRTGGGYGYTF	TGTGCCAGCAGTTACTCCAGGACAGGGGGCGGCTATGGCTACACCTTC
NA	TRBV5-8	TRBJ1-2	NA	CASSSGRQYGYTF	TGTGCCAGCAGCTCGGGACGTCAATATGGCTACACCTTC
few	TRBV7-9	TRBJ1-5	NA	CASSLGGNSNQPQHF	TGTGCCAGCAGCTTAGGCGGCAATAGCAATCAGCCCCAGCATTTT
NA	TRBV7-2	TRBJ2-7	NA	CASSLIPGTSSSYEQYF	TGTGCCAGCAGCTTAATCCCCGGGACGTCGAGCTCCTACGAGCAGTACTTC
NA	TRBV10-3	TRBJ2-7	TRBD2	CAISESDSGGPLEQYF	TGTGCCATCAGTGAGTCCGATAGCGGGGGGCCCCTCGAGCAGTACTTC
NA	TRBV6-2/TRBV6-3	TRBJ1-6	NA	CASSYSFAGPLHF	TGTGCCAGCAGTTACTCCTTTGCTGGACCCCTCCACTTT
NA	TRBV5-1	TRBJ2-7	NA	CASSFGPDYEQYF	TGCGCCAGCAGCTTCGGTCCAGACTACGAGCAGTACTTC
NA	TRBV6-5	TRBJ1-3	TRBD1	CASTLTRQGSPLYF	TGTGCCAGCACCCTAACCCGACAGGGATCCCCTCTATACTTT
NA	TRBV6-2/TRBV6-3	TRBJ2-1	NA	CASSYRDKTYNEQFF	TGTGCCAGCAGTTACCGGGACAAAACCTACAATGAGCAGTTCTTC
once	TRBV7-2	TRBJ2-7	TRBD1	CASSSDRVFGQYF	TGTGCCAGCAGCTCGGACAGGGTTTTTGGGCAGTACTTC
NA	TRBV5-1	TRBJ1-3	NA	CASSLVPGYSGNTIYF	TGCGCCAGCAGCTTGGTACCGGGATACTCTGGAAACACCATATATTTT
NA	TRBV7-2	TRBJ2-3	TRBD2	CASSHILGGGDTQYF	TGTGCCAGCAGCCATATATTGGGCGGGGGGGATACGCAGTATTTT
NA	TRBV7-2	TRBJ2-5	TRBD1	CASSWGWTGSETQYF	TGTGCCAGCAGCTGGGGGTGGACAGGGTCCGAGACCCAGTACTTC
NA	TRBV7-9	TRBJ1-2	NA	CASSNNYGYTF	TGTGCCAGCAGCAATAACTATGGCTACACCTTC
NA	TRBV6-5	TRBJ1-2	NA	CASSYNSYGYTF	TGTGCCAGCAGTTACAATAGCTATGGCTACACCTTC
once	TRBV7-9	TRBJ1-1	NA	CASSSGRSEAFF	TGTGCCAGCAGCTCCGGCCGGAGCGAGGCTTTCTTT